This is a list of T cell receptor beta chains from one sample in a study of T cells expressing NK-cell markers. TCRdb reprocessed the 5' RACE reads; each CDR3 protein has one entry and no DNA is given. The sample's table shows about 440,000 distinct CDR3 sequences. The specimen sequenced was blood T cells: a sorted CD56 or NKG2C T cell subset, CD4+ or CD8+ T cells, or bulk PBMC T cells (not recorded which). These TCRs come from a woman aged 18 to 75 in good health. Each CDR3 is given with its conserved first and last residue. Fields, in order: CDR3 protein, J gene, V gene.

CDR3aa: CASSSGLAGVWETQYF
j_gene: TRBJ2-5
v_gene: TRBV11-2

CDR3aa: CASSSGTGASETQYF
j_gene: TRBJ2-5
v_gene: TRBV12-3/TRBV12-4

CDR3aa: CASTSNSQETQYF
j_gene: TRBJ2-5
v_gene: TRBV12-3/TRBV12-4

CDR3aa: CASSQERAALEKLFF
j_gene: TRBJ1-4
v_gene: TRBV4-2

CDR3aa: CASTKTSGRSYEQYF
j_gene: TRBJ2-7
v_gene: TRBV6-1

CDR3aa: CASSSVRSDTQYF
j_gene: TRBJ2-3
v_gene: TRBV11-2

CDR3aa: CSVGGAGNRQETQYF
j_gene: TRBJ2-5
v_gene: TRBV29-1

CDR3aa: CASSQGRGSSGANVLTF
j_gene: TRBJ2-6
v_gene: TRBV4-2

CDR3aa: CASSYRGGASGLGNEQFF
j_gene: TRBJ2-1
v_gene: TRBV6-5

CDR3aa: CASSFGSMNTEAFF
j_gene: TRBJ1-1
v_gene: TRBV12-3/TRBV12-4

CDR3aa: CASSYLTGYSNQPQHF
j_gene: TRBJ1-5
v_gene: TRBV6-5

CDR3aa: CSAPRGDTQYF
j_gene: TRBJ2-3
v_gene: TRBV20-1

CDR3aa: CASSYPYNEQFF
j_gene: TRBJ2-1
v_gene: TRBV6-2/TRBV6-3

CDR3aa: CASSLMENQYQETQYF
j_gene: TRBJ2-5
v_gene: TRBV7-9

CDR3aa: CASSSRVGIMNTEAFF
j_gene: TRBJ1-1
v_gene: TRBV27

CDR3aa: CASSQVGAYAFF
j_gene: TRBJ1-1
v_gene: TRBV3-1

CDR3aa: CATLRGGRGPEAFF
j_gene: TRBJ1-1
v_gene: TRBV7-2

CDR3aa: CASSLIRDGHPFSYNEQFF
j_gene: TRBJ2-1
v_gene: TRBV12-3/TRBV12-4

CDR3aa: CASSVTELGAAWSTEAFF
j_gene: TRBJ1-1
v_gene: TRBV9

CDR3aa: CASSYVAGALTFEQFF
j_gene: TRBJ2-1
v_gene: TRBV6-2/TRBV6-3

CDR3aa: CATSRAGPPSTDTQYF
j_gene: TRBJ2-3
v_gene: TRBV15

CDR3aa: CATSKSGTDGSHNEQFF
j_gene: TRBJ2-1
v_gene: TRBV15

CDR3aa: CASSVGFYNEQFF
j_gene: TRBJ2-1
v_gene: TRBV9

CDR3aa: CASTPRGVRRKTQYF
j_gene: TRBJ2-5
v_gene: TRBV12-3/TRBV12-4

CDR3aa: CASSVDGQVGEQYF
j_gene: TRBJ2-7
v_gene: TRBV2

CDR3aa: CASSQGGKGNQPQHF
j_gene: TRBJ1-5
v_gene: TRBV23-1

CDR3aa: CASSVEGGDTQYF
j_gene: TRBJ2-3
v_gene: TRBV9

CDR3aa: CASSLLQGAGETQYF
j_gene: TRBJ2-5
v_gene: TRBV11-2

CDR3aa: CATRGTGPGELFF
j_gene: TRBJ2-2
v_gene: TRBV24-1

CDR3aa: CATSDSIPGVGANVLTF
j_gene: TRBJ2-6
v_gene: TRBV24-1

CDR3aa: CASSLAWIYNEQFF
j_gene: TRBJ2-1
v_gene: TRBV5-1

CDR3aa: CASSTPTGRGESSYNEQFF
j_gene: TRBJ2-1
v_gene: TRBV28

CDR3aa: CSARDGLALTGELFF
j_gene: TRBJ2-2
v_gene: TRBV20-1

CDR3aa: CASSQVSGSYEQYF
j_gene: TRBJ2-7
v_gene: TRBV4-3

CDR3aa: CASSSGQTGNTIYF
j_gene: TRBJ1-3
v_gene: TRBV6-5

CDR3aa: CASRVPSSYNEQFF
j_gene: TRBJ2-1
v_gene: TRBV28

CDR3aa: CASRELAPHYEQYF
j_gene: TRBJ2-7
v_gene: TRBV7-2

CDR3aa: CAWSVMAGQETQYF
j_gene: TRBJ2-5
v_gene: TRBV30

CDR3aa: CASSPTQQGGMAEAFF
j_gene: TRBJ1-1
v_gene: TRBV11-2

CDR3aa: CASSTDAPSTDTQYF
j_gene: TRBJ2-3
v_gene: TRBV5-1

CDR3aa: CASSLQLGGSTGELFF
j_gene: TRBJ2-2
v_gene: TRBV5-1

CDR3aa: CASSLGVGAFF
j_gene: TRBJ1-1
v_gene: TRBV12-3/TRBV12-4

CDR3aa: CASSYNNEQFF
j_gene: TRBJ2-1
v_gene: TRBV3-1

CDR3aa: CATSDSSGTEYKDEQFF
j_gene: TRBJ2-1
v_gene: TRBV24-1

CDR3aa: CASQRGGDYNEQFF
j_gene: TRBJ2-1
v_gene: TRBV6-1

CDR3aa: CSARTSGSYNEQFF
j_gene: TRBJ2-1
v_gene: TRBV20-1

CDR3aa: CASSLSGQGVGSGANVLTF
j_gene: TRBJ2-6
v_gene: TRBV7-3

CDR3aa: CASSFRDRDGYTF
j_gene: TRBJ1-2
v_gene: TRBV12-3/TRBV12-4

CDR3aa: CASSERDFSYEQYF
j_gene: TRBJ2-7
v_gene: TRBV21-1

CDR3aa: CASSARLGRPNYEQYF
j_gene: TRBJ2-7
v_gene: TRBV7-2